This paragraph covers one TCR beta chain sequence. This specimen comes from a study of OX40 agonist ivuxolimab in advanced cancers. Study information: Patients were given ivuxolimab, an antibody that agonizes OX40 (CD134).

This CDR3 is built from 14 residues. Germline-derived CDR1 and CDR2 are SGHNT and YENEEA. With 7 bases removed from V and 0 bases from J, the gap between germline ends came to 7 bases. Here immunoSEQ multiplex PCR was the method, and the copy in TCRdb shows in-frame clones only, minus some. The profile shows about 73,000 clones, about 90% of them singletons. The specimen was CD4+ or CD8+ T cells sorted from blood, collected in a trial of the OX40 agonist ivuxolimab. The TCR comes from an adult with an advanced solid tumor such as melanoma, head and neck, liver or kidney cancer. The V gene is TRBV11-3, the J gene TRBJ2-6; D gene uncertain. The CDR3, as DNA: TGTGCCAGCAAAAGGGACTCTGGGGCCAACGTCCTGACTTTC. Protein product: CASKRDSGANVLTF.